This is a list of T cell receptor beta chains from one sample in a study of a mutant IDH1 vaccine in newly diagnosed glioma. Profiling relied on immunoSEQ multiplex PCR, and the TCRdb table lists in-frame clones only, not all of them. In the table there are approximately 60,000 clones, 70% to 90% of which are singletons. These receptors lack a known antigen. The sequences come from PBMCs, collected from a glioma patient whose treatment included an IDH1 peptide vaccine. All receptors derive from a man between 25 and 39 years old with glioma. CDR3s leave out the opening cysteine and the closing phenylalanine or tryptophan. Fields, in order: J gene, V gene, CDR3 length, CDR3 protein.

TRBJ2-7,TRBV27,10,ASSFGGYEQY
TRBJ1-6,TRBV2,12,ASRWDSLNSPLH
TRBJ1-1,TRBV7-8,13,ASSQGTGGFTEAF
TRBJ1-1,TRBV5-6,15,ASSFEGVRGVSTEAF
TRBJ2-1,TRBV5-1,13,ASSGFPSGDNEQF
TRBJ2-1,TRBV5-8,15,ASSLRRGSSSYNEQF
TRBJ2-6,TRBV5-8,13,ASSLAGSGANVLT
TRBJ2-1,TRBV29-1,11,SVVRDTGNEQF
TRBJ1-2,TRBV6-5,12,ASSFSGTNYGYT
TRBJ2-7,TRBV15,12,ATSTRSGRSEQY
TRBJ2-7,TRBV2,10,ATSAGTYEQY
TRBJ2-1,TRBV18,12,ASFPGQNYNEQF
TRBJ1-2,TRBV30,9,AWGVVEGYT
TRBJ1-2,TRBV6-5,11,ASRHRGAYGYT
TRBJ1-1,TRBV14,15,ASSQNRGFGLYTEAF
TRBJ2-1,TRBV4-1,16,ASTRGAGGPSSYNEQF
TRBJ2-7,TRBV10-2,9,ASSDTYEQY
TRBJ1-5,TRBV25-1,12,ASREGTGNQPQH
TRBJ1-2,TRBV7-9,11,ASSLVGSMVYT
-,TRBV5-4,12,ASSSEYRAYEQY
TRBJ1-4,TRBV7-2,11,ASSLALNGKLF
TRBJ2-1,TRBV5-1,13,ASGPGSNSYNEQF
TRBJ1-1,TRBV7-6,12,ASSLAGGVTEAF
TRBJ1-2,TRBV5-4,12,ASSSYREHYGYT
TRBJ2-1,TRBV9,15,ASSVASILPPYNEQF
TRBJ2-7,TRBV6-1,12,ASSWDRISYEQY
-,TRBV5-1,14,ASSLAGSGTTHEQY
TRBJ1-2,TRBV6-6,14,ASSYLSGHSNYGYT
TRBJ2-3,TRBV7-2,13,ASSALTGSADTQY
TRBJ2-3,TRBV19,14,ASKPPGTGGADTQY
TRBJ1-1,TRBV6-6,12,ASSYYVGTSEAF
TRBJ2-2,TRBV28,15,ASSRTGTLKNTGELF
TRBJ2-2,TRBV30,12,AWTTGSFSGELF
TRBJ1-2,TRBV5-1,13,ASSGGTLQAYGYT
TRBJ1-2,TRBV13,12,ASSSRQGLHGYT
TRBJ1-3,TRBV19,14,ASSPRAVSSGNTIY
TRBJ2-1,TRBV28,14,ASSPLDGLAYNEQF
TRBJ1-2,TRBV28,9,ASSFRYGYT
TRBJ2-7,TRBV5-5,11,ASSLEGLDEQY
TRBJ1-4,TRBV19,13,ASQKNRGRNEKLF
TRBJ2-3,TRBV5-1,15,ASSLVTLRGSTDTQY
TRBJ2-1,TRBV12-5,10,ASGLDENEQF
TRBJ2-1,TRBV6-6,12,ASSYQISPNEQF
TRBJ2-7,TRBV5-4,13,ASSHHRQGSYEQY
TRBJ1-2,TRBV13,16,ASSSTVRDSSPSYGYT
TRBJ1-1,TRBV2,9,ASRVITEAF
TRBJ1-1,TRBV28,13,ASSLWSAQNTEAF
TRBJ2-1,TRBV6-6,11,ASSYSGQNEQF
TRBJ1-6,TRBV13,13,ASSPRTGMNSPLH
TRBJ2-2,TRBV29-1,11,SVRQPNTGELF
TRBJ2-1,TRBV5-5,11,ASSFGFPNEQF
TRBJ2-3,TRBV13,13,ASSLSGTAGDTQY
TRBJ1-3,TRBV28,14,ASSPPELRSGNTIY
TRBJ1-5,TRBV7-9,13,ASSLASQLNQPQH
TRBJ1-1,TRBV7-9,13,ASSLRAGQNTEAF